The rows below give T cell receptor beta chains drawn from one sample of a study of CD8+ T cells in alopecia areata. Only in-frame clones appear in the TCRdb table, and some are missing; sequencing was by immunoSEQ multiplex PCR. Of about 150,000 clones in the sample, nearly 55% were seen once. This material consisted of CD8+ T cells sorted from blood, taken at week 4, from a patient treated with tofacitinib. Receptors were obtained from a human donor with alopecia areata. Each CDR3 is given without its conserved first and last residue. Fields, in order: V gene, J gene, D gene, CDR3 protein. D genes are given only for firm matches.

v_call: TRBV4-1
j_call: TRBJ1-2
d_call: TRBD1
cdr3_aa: ASSQPGQGASGYT

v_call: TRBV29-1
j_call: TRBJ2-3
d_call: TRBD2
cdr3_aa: SVVPRLAGGPGSTDTQY

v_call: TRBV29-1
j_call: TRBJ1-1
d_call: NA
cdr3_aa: TILRGNTEAF

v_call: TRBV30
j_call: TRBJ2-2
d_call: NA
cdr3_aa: AWRATNTGELF

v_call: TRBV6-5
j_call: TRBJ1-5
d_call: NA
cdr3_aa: ASSYSIPSPYQPQH

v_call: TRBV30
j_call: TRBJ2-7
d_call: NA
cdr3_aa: AWSVGAGSSYEQY

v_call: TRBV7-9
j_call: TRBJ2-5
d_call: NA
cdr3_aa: ASSLFPTDSYQETQY

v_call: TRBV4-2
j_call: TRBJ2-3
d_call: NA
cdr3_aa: ASSQGGLDTDTQY

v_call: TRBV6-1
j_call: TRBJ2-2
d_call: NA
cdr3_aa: AAPSGDTGELF

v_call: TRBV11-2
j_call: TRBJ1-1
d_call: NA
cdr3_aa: ASSGPGEGDTEAF

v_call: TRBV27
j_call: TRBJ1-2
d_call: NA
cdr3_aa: ASSLTGRGYGYT

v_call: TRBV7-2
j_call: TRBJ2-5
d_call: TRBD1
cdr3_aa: ASSLGPGGRETQY

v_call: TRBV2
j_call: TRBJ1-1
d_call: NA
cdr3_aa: ASSEWHTEAF

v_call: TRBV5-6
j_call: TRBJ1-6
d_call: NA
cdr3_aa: ASSLGTALH

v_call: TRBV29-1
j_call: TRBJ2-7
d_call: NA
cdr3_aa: SVRAVEQY

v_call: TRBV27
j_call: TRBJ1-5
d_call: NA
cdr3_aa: ASSPQVYQPQH

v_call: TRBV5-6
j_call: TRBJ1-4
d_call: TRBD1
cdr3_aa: ASSFQGAPNEKLF

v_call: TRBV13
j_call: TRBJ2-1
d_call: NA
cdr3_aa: ASSLVLGADEQF

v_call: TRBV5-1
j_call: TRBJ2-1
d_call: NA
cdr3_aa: ASSLEDPSYNEQF

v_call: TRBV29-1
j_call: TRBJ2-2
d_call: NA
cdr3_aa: SVEGIRDTGELF

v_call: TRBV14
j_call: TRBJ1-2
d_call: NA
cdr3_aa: ASSQGRNYGYT

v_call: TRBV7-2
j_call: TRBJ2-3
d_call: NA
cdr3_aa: ASSHDGKDTQY

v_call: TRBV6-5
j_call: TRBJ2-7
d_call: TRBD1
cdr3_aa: ASGTGSYEQY

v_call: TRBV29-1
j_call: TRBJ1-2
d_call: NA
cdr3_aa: SVIDYGYT

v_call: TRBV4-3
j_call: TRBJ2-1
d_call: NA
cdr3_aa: ASSQDRGGSYNEQF

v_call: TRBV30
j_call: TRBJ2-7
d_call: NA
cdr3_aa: AWNSGLEQY

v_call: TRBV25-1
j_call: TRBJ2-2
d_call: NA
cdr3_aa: ASVHGGELF

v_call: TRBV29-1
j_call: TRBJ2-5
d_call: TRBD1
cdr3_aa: SVDGTGGGEQTQY

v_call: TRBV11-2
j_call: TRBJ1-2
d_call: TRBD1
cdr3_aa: ASSIAGTGEWVYGYT

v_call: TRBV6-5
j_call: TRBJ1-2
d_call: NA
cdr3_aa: ASRTLFRNYGYT

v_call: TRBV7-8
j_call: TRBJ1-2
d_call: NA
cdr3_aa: ASSYRASYDYT

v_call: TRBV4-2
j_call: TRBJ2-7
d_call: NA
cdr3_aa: ASSQDRGPDEQY

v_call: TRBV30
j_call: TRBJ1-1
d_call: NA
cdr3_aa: AWSVIGDTEAF

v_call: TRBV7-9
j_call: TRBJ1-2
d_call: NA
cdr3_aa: ASSFVGGTHP

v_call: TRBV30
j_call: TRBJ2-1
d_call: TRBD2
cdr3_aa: AGTSGGSNEQF

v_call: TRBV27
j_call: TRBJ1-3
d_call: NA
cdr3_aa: ASSTFGGFGNTIY

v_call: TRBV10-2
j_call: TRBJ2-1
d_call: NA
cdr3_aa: ASGAYNEQF

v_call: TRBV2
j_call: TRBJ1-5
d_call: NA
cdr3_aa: ASSPTTANQPQH

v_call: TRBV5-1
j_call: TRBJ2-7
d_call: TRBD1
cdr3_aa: ASSFRDSYEQY

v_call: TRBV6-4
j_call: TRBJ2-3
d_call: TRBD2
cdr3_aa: ASSQTSGGADTQY

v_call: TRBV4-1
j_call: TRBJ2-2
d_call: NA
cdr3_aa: ASSQVRAGELF

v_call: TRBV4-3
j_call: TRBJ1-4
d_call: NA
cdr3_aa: ASSLRLSEKLF

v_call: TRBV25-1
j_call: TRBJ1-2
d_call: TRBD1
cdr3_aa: ASGTGPLANYGYT

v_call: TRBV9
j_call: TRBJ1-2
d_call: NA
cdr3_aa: ASSPGGAAYGYT

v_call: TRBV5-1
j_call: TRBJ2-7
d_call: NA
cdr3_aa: ASSFGGGYEQY

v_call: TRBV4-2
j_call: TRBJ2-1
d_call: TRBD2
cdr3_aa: ASRPRVGGSNEQF

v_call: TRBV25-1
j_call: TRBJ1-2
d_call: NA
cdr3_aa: ASSDSGGSGYT

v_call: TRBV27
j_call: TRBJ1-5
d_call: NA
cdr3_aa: ASSLGWGIRPQH

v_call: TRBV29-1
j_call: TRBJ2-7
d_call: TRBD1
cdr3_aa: SVEATGGSYEQY

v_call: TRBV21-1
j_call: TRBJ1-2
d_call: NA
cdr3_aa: ASSRGGNYGYT

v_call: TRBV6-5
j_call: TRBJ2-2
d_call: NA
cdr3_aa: ASSYSIQYTGELF

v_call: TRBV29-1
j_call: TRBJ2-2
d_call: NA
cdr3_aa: SAFHGGGTGELF

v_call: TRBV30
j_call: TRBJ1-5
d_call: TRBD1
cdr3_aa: AWSITGEGPQH

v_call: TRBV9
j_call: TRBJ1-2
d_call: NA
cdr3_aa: ASSGLGASNYGYT

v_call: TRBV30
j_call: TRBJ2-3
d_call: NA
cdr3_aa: AWSVGVSTDTQY

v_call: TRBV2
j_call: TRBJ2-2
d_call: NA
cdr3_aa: AIGARGTGELF

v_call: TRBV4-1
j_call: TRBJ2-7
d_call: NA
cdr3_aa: ASSDGDGYEQY

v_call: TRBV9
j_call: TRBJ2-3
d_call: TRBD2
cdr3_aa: ASSWTSTITDTQY